The 2 T cell receptor beta chains listed next were all sequenced from one sample in a study of cytomegalovirus exposure and HLA in healthy donors. PCR amplification relied on 60 Vbeta primers (plus 13 Jbeta primers). This table comes from immunoSEQ multiplex PCR, and its TCRdb copy is limited to in-frame clones, with some not included. The repertoire has about 180,000 clones, over 75% of them found once; the top ten carry 1.5% to 2%. Sequenced input: PBMCs. These receptor sequences come from a woman in her 30s in good health and CMV-seronegative.

This chain links TRBV15 with TRBJ1-1; 8 bases align to TRBD1. V dropped 5 bases and J dropped 1; count of bases not matched to a gene: 6. The V gene's germline CDR1 is LNHNV and CDR2 YYDKDF (reference sequence). There are 15 residues in the CDR3. CDR3 DNA: TGTGCCACCAGCGCTCGACAGGGGACGAACACTGAAGCTTTCTTT. As protein: CATSARQGTNTEAFF.

The V gene is TRBV7-2, the J gene TRBJ2-7, with TRBD2 matching 15 bases. The CDR3 consists of 16 residues. Germline CDR1 SGHTA, CDR2 FQGNSA. V trimming: 3 bases; J trimming: 6 bases; junction bases outside the gene matches: 6. The CDR3 DNA reads as TGTGCCAGCAGCTTCGGACTAGCGGGGGGGCCATTCGAGCAGTACTTC. This codes for CASSFGLAGGPFEQYF.